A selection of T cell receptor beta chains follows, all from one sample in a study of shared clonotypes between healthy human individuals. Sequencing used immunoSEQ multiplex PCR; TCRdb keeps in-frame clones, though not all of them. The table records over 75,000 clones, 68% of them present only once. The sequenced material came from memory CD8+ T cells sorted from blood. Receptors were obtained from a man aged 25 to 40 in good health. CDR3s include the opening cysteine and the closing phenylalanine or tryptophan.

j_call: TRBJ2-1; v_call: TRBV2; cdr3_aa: CASSDSVGLASYNEQFF
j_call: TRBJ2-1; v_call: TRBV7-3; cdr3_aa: CASSNQPTNRDRQFF
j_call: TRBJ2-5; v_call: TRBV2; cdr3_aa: CASSPKGTQYF
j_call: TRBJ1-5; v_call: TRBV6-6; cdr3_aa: CASSYRGGNQPQHF
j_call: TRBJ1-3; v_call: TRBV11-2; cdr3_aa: CASSSRDRGNTIYF
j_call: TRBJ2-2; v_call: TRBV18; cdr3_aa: CASSPNTGGRSTGELFF
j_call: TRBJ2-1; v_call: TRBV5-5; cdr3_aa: CASSQTSGRKNEQFF
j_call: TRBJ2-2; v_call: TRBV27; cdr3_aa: CASSFGGGTGELFF
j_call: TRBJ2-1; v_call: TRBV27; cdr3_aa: CASQTSLDNEQFF
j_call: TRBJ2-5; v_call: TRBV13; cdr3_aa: CASSTLAGVPQTQYF
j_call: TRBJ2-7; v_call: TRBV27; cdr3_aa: CASSQGTRVYEQYF
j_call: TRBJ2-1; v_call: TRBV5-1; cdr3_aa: CASRNVGSANEQFF
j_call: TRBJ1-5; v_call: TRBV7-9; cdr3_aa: CASTGGDNQPQHF
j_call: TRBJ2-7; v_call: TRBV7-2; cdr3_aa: CASSLSLGFYEQYF
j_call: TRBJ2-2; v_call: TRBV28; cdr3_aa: CASSRQTNTGELFF
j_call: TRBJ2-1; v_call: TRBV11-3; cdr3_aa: CASSHREGGNEQFF
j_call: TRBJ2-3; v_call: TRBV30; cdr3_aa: CAWRSDTQYF
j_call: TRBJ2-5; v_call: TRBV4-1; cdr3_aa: CASSQDGVMGETQYF
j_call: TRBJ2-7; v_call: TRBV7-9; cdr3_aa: CASSFPPGVYEQYF
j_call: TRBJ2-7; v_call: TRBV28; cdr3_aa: CASSSALTQAPLTYEQYF
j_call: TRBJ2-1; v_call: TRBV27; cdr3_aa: CASSLLGPYNEQFF
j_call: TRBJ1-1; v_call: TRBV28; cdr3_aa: CASSSSPGEAFF
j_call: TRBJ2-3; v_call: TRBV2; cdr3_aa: CASSEEGGQRDTQYF
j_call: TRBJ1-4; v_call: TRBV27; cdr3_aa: CASSFRRAANEKLFF
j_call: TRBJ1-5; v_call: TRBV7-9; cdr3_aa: CASSKEGVKKTLNQPQHF
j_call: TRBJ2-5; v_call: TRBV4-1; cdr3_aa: CASSQEIGIQTQYF
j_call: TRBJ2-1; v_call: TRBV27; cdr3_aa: CASSREGSYNEQFF
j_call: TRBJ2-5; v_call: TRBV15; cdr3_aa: CATSGVGGETQYF
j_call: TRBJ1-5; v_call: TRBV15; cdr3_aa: CATSRDSNTGVGNQPQHF
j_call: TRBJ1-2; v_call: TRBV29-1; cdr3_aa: CSAMGVRGTGYTF
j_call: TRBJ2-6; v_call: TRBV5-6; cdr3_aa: CASSPGLLTSGANVLTF
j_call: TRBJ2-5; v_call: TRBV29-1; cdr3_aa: CSVEEREKEEETQYF
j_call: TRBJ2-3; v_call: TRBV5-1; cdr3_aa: CASSFSGRTDTQYF
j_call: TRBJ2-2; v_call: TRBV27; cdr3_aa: CASSLRIPGLAGEAGELFF
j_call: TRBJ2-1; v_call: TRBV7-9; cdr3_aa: CASRPSGSANNEQFF
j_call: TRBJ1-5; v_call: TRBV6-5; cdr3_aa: CASADRPNQPQHF
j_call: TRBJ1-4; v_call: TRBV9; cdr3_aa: CASSVAGTSAGKLFF
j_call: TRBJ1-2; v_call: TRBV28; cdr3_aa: CASSPLLNYGYTF
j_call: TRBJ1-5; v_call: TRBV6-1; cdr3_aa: CASRTGYNQPQHF
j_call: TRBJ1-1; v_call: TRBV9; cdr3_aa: CASSVGPNTEAFF
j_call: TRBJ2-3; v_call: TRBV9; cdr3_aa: CASSATSGGTDTQYF
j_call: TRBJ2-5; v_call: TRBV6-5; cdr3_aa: CASSPGGGLEETQYF
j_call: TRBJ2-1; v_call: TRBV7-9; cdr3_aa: CASSLAQDNEQFF
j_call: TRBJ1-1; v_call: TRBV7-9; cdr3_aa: CASSVRQGAPTEAFF
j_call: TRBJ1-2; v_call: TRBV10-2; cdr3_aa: CASRVGVDGYTF
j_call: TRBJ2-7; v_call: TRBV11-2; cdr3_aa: CASSLEEASYEQYF
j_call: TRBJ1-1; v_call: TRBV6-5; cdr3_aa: CASRRKRNTEAFF
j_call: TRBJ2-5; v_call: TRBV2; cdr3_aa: CASGGMGTQYF
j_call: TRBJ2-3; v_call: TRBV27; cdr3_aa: CASSLTSGEYPDTQYF
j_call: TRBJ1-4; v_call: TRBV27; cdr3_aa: CASSHATGGNEKLFF
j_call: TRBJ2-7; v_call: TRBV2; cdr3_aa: CASSEGRRVYEQYF
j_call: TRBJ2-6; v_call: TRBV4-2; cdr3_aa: CASSPRGQGPSGANVLTF
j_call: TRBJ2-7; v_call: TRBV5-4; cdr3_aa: CASSELAGDFSEQYF
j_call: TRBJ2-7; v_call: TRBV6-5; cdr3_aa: CASSYASSDYEQYF
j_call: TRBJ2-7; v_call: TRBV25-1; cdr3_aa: CASRDKGAYEQYF
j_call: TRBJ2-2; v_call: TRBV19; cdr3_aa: CASSTFPSGTNTGELFF
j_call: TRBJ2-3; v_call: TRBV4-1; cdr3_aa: CASSQEESGTQYF
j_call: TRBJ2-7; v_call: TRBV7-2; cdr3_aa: CASSQGLAGGRAYEQYF
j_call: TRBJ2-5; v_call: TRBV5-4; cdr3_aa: CASSLLGTGGRGETQYF